These 30 T cell receptor beta chains were all obtained from the same sample, sequenced in a study of blood T cells in healthy people across ages (dated by TCRdb to the mid-2010s). Library preparation used 5' RACE. Sequencing relied on an Illumina HiSeq 2500. A second PCR of roughly 6 to 12 cycles was performed with a sample-barcoded 5' primer and a J-beta primer mix. TCRdb reanalyzed the raw reads on its own, using fastp at Q25 for trimming and MiXCR for clone calling, and kept in-frame beta chains. CDR3 protein duplicates are merged, each entry listing the most common genes and DNA. This sample gives hundreds of thousands of distinct CDR3 sequences in total; 32% of them show up just once. Together, the top ten hold roughly 15% of the sample. The sample taken for sequencing was blood. The receptors originated from a woman older than 75 in good health. Donor details come from another sample of the same person, matched by shared clones.

At least ten counts were recorded for this clonotype. This rearrangement joins TRBV7-9 to TRBJ2-7; 11 positions match TRBD2. In germline, CDR1 is SEHNR, CDR2 FQNEAQ (reference sequence). This CDR3 has 14 residues. The trim removed 6 bases at V and 5 bases at J, leaving 6 bases unmatched. CDR3: CASRRLAGSHEQYF. The CDR3, as DNA: TGTGCCAGCAGAAGACTAGCGGGGTCCCACGAGCAGTACTTC.

The V call is TRBV5-1, the J call TRBJ1-3, with TRBD1 matching over 7 bases. In germline, CDR1 is SGHRS, CDR2 YFSETQ. The CDR3 is made up of 14 amino acids. J lost 3 bases, V lost 4 bases, and 4 bases had no gene match. The CDR3 nucleotides read TGCGCCAGCAGCCCTGGACAGGATGGAAACACCATATATTTT. Amino acids: CASSPGQDGNTIYF.

The chain joins TRBV12-3 or TRBV12-4 to TRBJ2-2; 7 nucleotides agree with TRBD1. This CDR3 comprises 15 residues. V was clipped by 6 bases and J by 4 bases; unmatched bases: 8. DNA of the CDR3: TGTGCCAGCAGCCAAGGGGGCCTATCCACCGGGGAGCTGTTTTTT. Protein: CASSQGGLSTGELFF.

CDR3 sequence reads: CASSEAGVGTEAFF. CDR3 DNA: TGTGCCAGCAGTGAAGCGGGGGTGGGCACTGAAGCTTTCTTT. The chain joins TRBV6-1 to TRBJ1-1, with a tentative D call TRBD1 (5 bases). The CDR3 covers 14 residues. CDR1 and CDR2 (germline): MNHNS, SASEGT. Deletions cut 0 bases from V and 4 bases from J, with 9 bases between.

With respect to this clonotype: This may arise from a read error, as a much more abundant clone is one base away. The V gene is TRBV4-3, the J gene TRBJ1-6; 7 bases fit TRBD1. This CDR3 is 15 amino acids long. Germline loops: CDR1 LGHNA, CDR2 YSLEER. Trimming took 3 bases from V and 8 from J; bases not matched to a gene: 7. The chain's CDR3 is CASSQGTAADSPLHF. The CDR3, as DNA: TGCGCCAGCAGCCAGGGGACAGCCGCCGATTCACCCCTCCACTTT.

This clonotype was seen a handful of times. CDR3 in DNA: TGTGCCGGCTCTAAATCCGCGGGCACTGAAGCTTTCTTT. This sequence encodes CAGSKSAGTEAFF. The gene calls are TRBV6-6 and TRBJ1-1; the D is unclear. Trimming took off 11 bases at V and 4 bases at J, with 17 bases between the two ends. Germline CDR1 is MNHNY and CDR2 is SVGAGI (reference sequence). The CDR3 has 13 residues.

This clonotype was seen repeatedly, ten times or more. The CDR3 region has the DNA TGTGCCAGCAGCGTAGTTGCCAGCGGGGGAACAGATACGCAGTATTTT. Protein product: CASSVVASGGTDTQYF. The genes are TRBV9 and TRBJ2-3; 8 nucleotides align to TRBD2. V trimming: 0 bases; J trimming: 3 bases; junction bases outside the gene matches: 6. The CDR3 runs 16 residues. CDR1 is SGDLS and CDR2 is YYNGEE in the germline V gene.

This clonotype was counted once. This may be a read error: a much more frequent sequence differs by one nucleotide. This chain connects TRBV25-1 to TRBJ2-3; D gene uncertain. This CDR3 comprises 11 residues. Germline V gene sequence: CDR1 MGHDK, CDR2 SYGVNS. The CDR3, as DNA: TGTGCCAGCAGTGCGGCAGATACGCGGTATTTT. It yields the protein CASSAADTRYF.

This clonotype was seen only a few times. The J gene is TRBJ1-5, the V gene TRBV2, with D maybe TRBD1 (5 bases). CDR3 length: 13 residues. V dropped 3 bases and J dropped 10 bases, with 13 bases sitting between them. From germline, CDR1 is SNHLY and CDR2 FYNNEI. CDR3 amino acids: CASSELQGQPQHF. The CDR3 DNA is TGTGCCAGCAGTGAGCTCCAGGGCCAACCCCAGCATTTT.

Details on this clonotype: Relative to the germline gene, one junction end is altered; a read error may explain this. The chain recombines TRBV25-1 with TRBJ1-1, with D possibly TRBD1 on 6 matching bases. Germline CDR1 and CDR2: MGHDK and SYGVNS. The CDR3 contains 16 residues. The CDR3 protein is CASRVLRGGMNTEAFF. As DNA, the CDR3 is TGCGCCAGCAGGGTACTCAGGGGAGGAATGAACACTGAAGCTTTCTTT.

This clonotype was found many times. In DNA, the CDR3 is TGCAGCGTTGACAGGGGGGAGTTCTTC. Amino acid sequence: CSVDRGEFF. The V gene is TRBV29-1, the J gene TRBJ2-1, with D maybe TRBD1 (7 bases). The CDR3 spans 9 residues. V shed 3 bases and J shed 14 bases, with 8 bases lying between them. Looked up from germline, CDR1 is SQVTM and CDR2 is ANQGSEA.

The sample holds a few counts of this clonotype. The J gene is TRBJ1-1, the V gene TRBV7-2, with 8 bases aligning to TRBD1. Germline V gives CDR1 SGHTA, CDR2 FQGNSA. J gave up 7 bases and V 5 bases, and 6 bases lay outside the gene matches. The CDR3 totals 13 residues. The CDR3: CASSRTGRNEAFF. The DNA of the CDR3 is TGTGCCAGCAGCAGGACAGGGCGAAATGAAGCTTTCTTT.

CDR3 residues: CASSLDRVADYGYTF. CDR3 nucleotides: TGCGCCAGCAGCTTGGACAGGGTGGCTGACTATGGCTACACCTTC. J is TRBJ1-2 and V is TRBV5-1; weak D call: TRBD1 (6 bases). From germline, CDR1 is SGHRS and CDR2 YFSETQ. This CDR3 has 15 residues. V dropped 0 bases and J dropped 3 bases, with 12 bases sitting between them.

In its sample, this clonotype was seen a few times. This chain links TRBV15 with TRBJ1-3; a possible D gene is TRBD1 (6 bases). Trimming stripped 5 bases from V and 2 bases from J, with 7 bases between. Germline V lookup: CDR1 LNHNV, CDR2 YYDKDF (reference sequence). The CDR3 extends over 13 amino acids. The CDR3: CATSGDTGNTIYF. CDR3 DNA sequence: TGTGCCACCAGCGGGGACACTGGAAACACCATATATTTT.

For this clonotype: A clone one base away is much larger, so this may be a read error. The chain recombines TRBV10-3 with TRBJ1-4; perhaps TRBD1 as D (5 bases). The germline CDR1 and CDR2 sequences are ENHRY and SYGVKD. This CDR3 has 13 residues. The CDR3 is CAISEDRAEKRFF. In DNA form, the CDR3 reads TGTGCCATCAGTGAGGACAGAGCGGAAAAACGGTTTTTT.

The chain recombines TRBV30 with TRBJ2-2, with D tentatively TRBD2 (6 bases). This CDR3 is built from 16 residues. The germline V gene encodes CDR1 GTSNPN and CDR2 SVGIG (reference sequence). Trimming cost V 8 bases and J 0 bases, with 19 bases left between them. The CDR3 is CAGETRDLTNTGELFF. The CDR3 DNA sequence: TGTGCCGGGGAGACCCGGGACTTGACGAACACCGGGGAGCTGTTTTTT.

The chain uses TRBV12-3 or TRBV12-4 and TRBJ1-3; TRBD1 agrees at 7 bases. V was pared by 2 bases and J by 0 bases, with 10 bases of the junction left unmatched. This CDR3 is 18 amino acids long. CDR3 in amino acids: CASSLRGPGRTSGNTIYF. CDR3 sequence (DNA): TGTGCCAGCAGTTTAAGGGGGCCAGGGAGGACCTCTGGAAACACCATATATTTT.

To note about this clonotype: A read error may be the cause here, since a much bigger clone is one base away. The conserved phenylalanine or tryptophan normally closing the CDR3 is absent here, so this likely arose from a read error. CDR3 bases: TGTGCCAGCAGGAGACAGGGGCTTCAGGGCTACACCTAC. Translated: CASRRQGLQGYTY. This sequence joins TRBV27 and TRBJ1-2; 8 positions match TRBD1. Losses at the gene ends were 6 bases for V and 8 bases for J; bases not matched to a gene: 8. CDR1 MNHEY and CDR2 SMNVEV come from the germline V gene (reference sequence). The CDR3 sequence is 13 residues long.

This clonotype has a count of ten or more. The CDR3 DNA sequence: TGTGCCTGGAGTCGCAGGGGGCGACATGGCTACACCTTC. Its translation: CAWSRRGRHGYTF. This sequence joins TRBV30 and TRBJ1-2, with 8 bases aligning to TRBD1. J lost 6 bases, V lost 2 bases, and 5 bases had no gene match. Germline values: CDR1 GTSNPN, CDR2 SVGIG (reference sequence). This CDR3 is 13 amino acids long.

Worth noting for this clonotype: The junction does not match germline at one end; this may be a read error. The chain is built from TRBV28 and TRBJ1-5, with no clear D. The CDR3 totals 12 residues. Germline lookup yields CDR1 MDHEN and CDR2 SYDVKM. The CDR3 nucleotides read TGTGCCGGCAGTTTCGGATCGTTTTCCCAGCATTTT. Residues: CAGSFGSFSQHF.

Comment on this clonotype: Just one base apart from a much larger clone, this may be a read error. The chain has TRBV5-1 and TRBJ1-1, with 9 bases identical to TRBD1. The germline V gene has CDR1 SGHRS and CDR2 YFSETQ. Trimming at V came to 4 bases and at J to 7 bases, leaving 11 bases not matched to a gene. The CDR3 length is 15 residues. CDR3 amino acids: CASSMGTGNRLEAFF. The DNA of the CDR3 is TGCGCCAGCAGCATGGGGACAGGGAACCGCCTTGAAGCTTTCTTT.

This clonotype was detected many times. The chain combines TRBV12-3 or TRBV12-4 with TRBJ1-5; D unresolved. The CDR3 loop spans 14 amino acids. Trimming left V 1 base short and J 3 bases short, with 7 bases between. CDR3 DNA sequence: TGTGCCAGCAGTTTAGGCGGAAACAATCAGCCCCAGCATTTT. Translated, it gives CASSLGGNNQPQHF.

The chain recombines TRBV6-1 with TRBJ1-5, with 8 bases fitting TRBD1. In germline, CDR1 is MNHNS, CDR2 SASEGT. With 6 bases clipped from V and 7 bases from J, the junction kept 8 bases outside the gene matches. The CDR3 consists of 14 residues. The CDR3 DNA reads as TGTGCCAGCAGCCCCGGGACAGGACACCAGCCCCAGCATTTT. It translates to CASSPGTGHQPQHF.

Of note for this clonotype: A read error may produce the germline difference seen at one junction end. The rearrangement joins TRBV6-1 to TRBJ2-1; possibly TRBD2 for D (5 bases). Germline CDR1 reads MNHNS; CDR2 reads SASEGT. CDR3 length: 14 amino acids. DNA for the CDR3: TGTGCCAGCAGTGGCAGGAGGAACAGAATGGAGCAGTTTTTC. Translation gives CASSGRRNRMEQFF.

This clonotype was seen ten or more times. In DNA, the CDR3 is TGTGCCAGCAGGCAAACTTCTAGAGGGTACACCTACAATGAGCAGTTCTTC. Translated, it gives CASRQTSRGYTYNEQFF. This chain links TRBV27 with TRBJ2-1, with D perhaps matching TRBD2 (5 bases). Trimming pared 6 bases from V and 2 bases from J, leaving 20 bases between. The CDR3 is 17 residues long. The germline V gene has CDR1 MNHEY and CDR2 SMNVEV (reference sequence).

Only a few counts were recorded for this clonotype. DNA for the CDR3: TGTGCCAGCAGCCGCTTCAGGGGGTACCAAGAGACCCAGTTCTTC. Translating it yields CASSRFRGYQETQFF. V is TRBV3-1 and J is TRBJ2-5; 7 bases are shared with TRBD1. Near its end, the DNA agrees better with TRBJ2-1, so the J call may be wrong. The CDR3 consists of 15 residues. CDR1 and CDR2 (germline): LGHDT, YNNKEL (reference sequence).

The chain is built from TRBV12-3 or TRBV12-4 and TRBJ2-1; D is unclear. CDR3 length equals 12 residues. Deletions cut 5 bases from V and 9 bases from J, with 11 bases between. As DNA, the CDR3 is TGTGCCAGCAGTCCCCTACGCATTGAGCAGTTCTTC. Translation: CASSPLRIEQFF.

The gene calls are TRBV20-1 and TRBJ2-1; D tentatively fits TRBD1 or TRBD2 (6 bases each). The germline CDR1 and CDR2 sequences are DFQATT and SNEGSKA (reference sequence). With 4 bases removed from V and 5 bases from J, the gap between germline ends came to 15 bases. This CDR3 has 14 amino acids. The CDR3 region has the DNA TGCAGTGCTACCCTCCGGGGGCCACACAATGAGCAGTTCTTC. This codes for CSATLRGPHNEQFF.

The gene calls are TRBV24-1 and TRBJ2-1; tentative D call: TRBD2 (6 bases). The CDR3 sequence is 16 residues long. V lost 1 base and J 4 bases, leaving 13 bases between the germline ends. Germline assignment: CDR1 KGHDR and CDR2 SFDVKD. The CDR3 spells CATSDFAGGGYNEQFF. The CDR3 DNA reads TGTGCCACCAGTGATTTTGCAGGAGGAGGGTACAATGAGCAGTTCTTC.

There are many counts of this clonotype. The V call is TRBV7-2, the J call TRBJ1-2, with D unclear. CDR1 and CDR2 (germline): SGHTA, FQGNSA. The CDR3 length is 12 residues. With 2 bases removed from V and 6 bases from J, the gap between germline ends came to 7 bases. The CDR3 DNA is TGTGCCAGCAGCTTAAAAGGAAATGGCTACACCTTC. Its translation: CASSLKGNGYTF. Together with reference TRBV7-2 and TRBJ1-2, the CDR3 gives the full variable domain: GAGVSQSPSNKVTEKGKDVELRCDPISGHTALYWYRQSLGQGLEFLIYFQGNSAPDKSGLPSDRFSAERTGGSVSTLTIQRTQQEDSAVYLCASSLKGNGYTFGSGTRLTVV.